This record looks at one TCR beta chain sequence and its context. The sample originates from a study of blood T cell repertoires in COVID-19. In the study overall: Acute and convalescent COVID-19 samples came from the United States, Italy and Spain. PBMCs, B-cell-depleted T cells, or T cells were the source of the cDNA or gDNA that made up the material.

Original processing notes: Estimates of nucleated cell counts were drawn from the amplification of reference gene primers. Produced via immunoSEQ multiplex PCR; TCRdb's table is partial and in-frame only. That table furnishes V, J and clone size, whereas the DNA furnished D and trimming. There are about 110,000 clones in the sample; 84% occur only once, and 4.2% lies in the top ten. V shed 4 bases and J shed 8 bases, with 21 bases lying between them. The CDR3 length is 15 residues. The V gene's germline CDR1 is SGHRS and CDR2 YFSETQ. The clonotype originates from a human donor in a cohort sampled during active COVID-19. Sequenced: peripheral blood. The rearrangement joins TRBV5-1 to TRBJ1-2, with D maybe TRBD1 (5 bases). The CDR3 region is CASSPPSPGSSGYTF. The CDR3 nucleotides are TGCGCCAGCAGCCCTCCCTCCCCAGGGTCTTCGGGCTACACCTTC. Variable domain in full (rest from reference TRBV5-1 and TRBJ1-2): KAGVTQTPRYLIKTRGQQVTLSCSPISGHRSVSWYQQTPGQGLQFLFEYFSETQRNKGNFPGRFSGRQFSNSRSEMNVSTLELGDSALYLCASSPPSPGSSGYTFGSGTRLTVV.